Listed here is a single T cell receptor beta chain. These data are taken from a study of blood T cell repertoires in COVID-19. Study in general: From the United States, Italy and Spain came samples of acute and convalescent COVID-19.

Germline V gene lookup returns CDR1 MNHEY and CDR2 SVGAGI. Unmatched junction bases numbered 7, after V lost 5 bases and J lost 5 bases. This CDR3 has 15 residues. Original processing methods: Estimates of nucleated cell counts were drawn from the amplification of reference gene primers. Clones were sequenced by immunoSEQ multiplex PCR, and TCRdb holds only the in-frame ones, with some missing. Clonal size and the V and J genes are those of that table, whereas D and trimming came from the DNA. The repertoire includes about 130,000 clones, more than 75% of them detected once, and approximately 5.3% sits in the top ten.

The V gene is TRBV6-5, the J gene TRBJ2-1; 9 nucleotides line up with TRBD2. Sequenced input: peripheral blood. This receptor was obtained from a human donor in a cohort sampled during active COVID-19. The CDR3 spells CASSPSGNRNNEQFF. The CDR3 coding sequence is TGTGCCAGCAGTCCTAGCGGGAATAGAAACAATGAGCAGTTCTTC.